One and the same sample provided the 24 T cell receptor beta chains below, sequenced in a study of control samples from healthy donors and cancer patients. The repertoire was sequenced with immunoSEQ multiplex PCR; TCRdb's copy has only in-frame clones and lacks some. Of over 40,000 clones detected, 85% to 90% appear once; the ten largest clones hold almost 40%. The sample comprised PBMCs. Receptors originate from a man in his fifties or sixties with head and neck cancer.

This chain joins TRBV27 and TRBJ2-1; the match to TRBD2 covers 11 bases. The CDR3 loop spans 14 amino acids. The V and J ends lost 0 bases and 9 bases, in that order; junction bases with no gene match: 1. From germline, CDR1 is MNHEY and CDR2 SMNVEV (reference sequence). CDR3 DNA: TGTGCCAGCAGTTTATCGGGACTAGCGGTTGAGCAGTTCTTC. It translates to CASSLSGLAVEQFF.

J is TRBJ2-5 and V is TRBV5-6; 10 bases align to TRBD2. In germline, CDR1 is SGHDT, CDR2 YYEEEE. V lost 0 bases, J lost 5 bases, and 7 bases stayed unmatched. CDR3 length equals 16 residues. Here the CDR3 reads CASSLVVAGGVETQYF. Here the CDR3 DNA reads TGTGCCAGCAGCTTGGTGGTAGCGGGAGGTGTGGAGACCCAGTACTTC.

V is TRBV6-2 or TRBV6-3 and J is TRBJ2-7; no clear D gene. The V gene lost 6 bases and the J gene lost 1 base, with 13 bases spanning the gap. Germline CDR1 reads MNHEY; CDR2 reads SVGEGT. This CDR3 has 14 amino acids. The CDR3 DNA sequence: TGTGCCAGCAGCCCTACCGGGCCATCCTACGAGCAGTACTTC. Translating gives CASSPTGPSYEQYF.

The chain has TRBV2 and TRBJ2-2, with D unclear. V shed 5 bases and J shed 4 bases, with 17 bases lying between them. From germline, CDR1 is SNHLY and CDR2 FYNNEI. The CDR3 covers 16 residues. Here the CDR3 reads CASSPPRARRTGELFF. The CDR3 nucleotides are TGTGCCAGCAGTCCCCCTAGGGCCCGGCGCACCGGGGAGCTGTTTTTT.

The V and J genes are TRBV28 and TRBJ1-4; D gene unclear. CDR3 length: 16 residues. The V end lost 5 bases, the J end lost 2 bases, and 15 bases lay between the germline ends. The germline V gene has CDR1 MDHEN and CDR2 SYDVKM. Here the CDR3 reads CASSHQAVHTNEKLFF. The CDR3 region has the DNA TGTGCCAGCAGTCACCAGGCGGTTCACACTAATGAAAAACTGTTTTTT. Using reference TRBV28 and TRBJ1-4 for the parts outside the CDR3, the full variable domain is DVKVTQSSRYLVKRTGEKVFLECVQDMDHENMFWYRQDPGLGLRLIYFSYDVKMKEKGDIPEGYSVSREKKERFSLILESASTNQTSMYLCASSHQAVHTNEKLFFGSGTQLSVL.

This chain connects TRBV5-5 to TRBJ2-7, with no clear D. Trimming stripped 2 bases from V and 2 bases from J, with 17 bases between. The CDR3 is 16 residues long. Germline CDR1 SGHKS, CDR2 YYEKEE (reference sequence). CDR3 bases: TGTGCCAGCAGCTTCGAGGTAGGATGGGGTACCTACGAGCAGTACTTC. Residues: CASSFEVGWGTYEQYF. The full variable domain, with the rest looked up from reference TRBV5-5 and TRBJ2-7, is DAGVTQSPTHLIKTRGQQVTLRCSPISGHKSVSWYQQVLGQGPQFIFQYYEKEERGRGNFPDRFSARQFPNYSSELNVNALLLGDSALYLCASSFEVGWGTYEQYFGPGTRLTVT.

The V call is TRBV3-1 (or the pseudogene TRBV3-2), the J call TRBJ1-6; D uncertain. V gave up 9 bases and J gave up 8 bases, with 17 bases separating them. Germline V gene data show CDR1 as LGHDT and CDR2 as YNNKEL (reference sequence). The CDR3 totals 14 residues. CDR3 protein: CASSFGTPHSPLHF. Written as DNA, the CDR3 is TGTGCCAGTAGTTTTGGTACACCACATTCACCCCTCCACTTT.

Concerning this clone itself: A read error may account for a junction end that differs from germline. The chain employs TRBV12-3 or TRBV12-4 and TRBJ1-2; 10 bases map to TRBD1. The CDR3 contains 12 residues. CDR3 in amino acids: CASSQGTGALVF. Here the CDR3 DNA reads TGTGCCAGCAGCCAAGGGACAGGGGCCCTAGTCTTC.

The chain joins TRBV6-6 to TRBJ1-6; 10 bases match TRBD1. Germline lookup yields CDR1 MNHNY and CDR2 SVGAGI (reference sequence). V shed 6 bases and J 9 bases; nucleotides not matched to a gene: 8. The CDR3 consists of 15 residues. DNA for the CDR3: TGTGCCAGCAGGGGGGACAGGGGAGGAGGTTCACCCCTCCACTTT. The encoded protein is CASRGDRGGGSPLHF.

This clone was seen just once. The chain links TRBV3-1 (or the pseudogene TRBV3-2) to TRBJ2-2; D gene uncertain. The CDR3 sequence is 11 residues long. Germline CDR1 and CDR2: LGHDT and YNNKEL (reference sequence). With 2 bases removed from V and 7 bases from J, the gap between germline ends came to 2 bases. CDR3 nucleotide sequence: TGTGCCAGCAGCCAACGCGGGGAGCTGTTTTTT. It yields the protein CASSQRGELFF.

The V call is TRBV11-2, the J call TRBJ2-5; D may be TRBD2 (5 bases). This CDR3 spans 12 amino acids. Between the trimmed V and J ends, which lost 4 bases and 5 bases, there was a span of 8 bases. Germline CDR1 SGHAT, CDR2 FQNNGV. For the CDR3, the DNA is TGTGCCAGCAGCTCAGAGGGCGAGACCCAGTACTTC. It codes for CASSSEGETQYF.

This clone was counted a few times. The V call is TRBV7-8, the J call TRBJ2-2, with D possibly matching TRBD2 (6 bases). CDR1 and CDR2 (germline): SGHVS, FQNEAQ. V lost 1 base and J 6 bases, leaving 9 bases between the germline ends. The CDR3 is made up of 14 amino acids. CDR3: CASSLVSGAGELFF. The CDR3 bases are TGTGCCAGCAGCTTAGTCTCGGGGGCCGGGGAGCTGTTTTTT.

V gene TRBV25-1 combines with J gene TRBJ2-2; TRBD2 is a possible D gene (6 bases). CDR3 length: 13 amino acids. Per germline, CDR1 MGHDK and CDR2 SYGVNS. The ends were cut back, 6 bases at V and 5 bases at J, with 10 bases in the middle. The CDR3 DNA sequence: TGTGCCAGCAGGATGGGGGGTACCGGGGAGCTGTTTTTT. Protein product: CASRMGGTGELFF.

The chain links TRBV7-2 to TRBJ2-5; maybe TRBD2 (6 bases). Germline assignment: CDR1 SGHTA and CDR2 FQGNSA. V was cut by 1 base and J by 3 bases, with 12 bases left in between. The CDR3 extends over 15 amino acids. The CDR3 nucleotides are TGTGCCAGCAGCTTAGAGAGGACTACAAAAGAGACCCAGTACTTC. Its protein is CASSLERTTKETQYF.

The chain carries TRBV5-1 and TRBJ2-3; 11 bases are a match to TRBD1. Germline CDR1 is SGHRS and CDR2 is YFSETQ. The CDR3 has 18 residues. Trimming took 4 bases from V and 4 from J; bases not matched to a gene: 14. CDR3 loop: CASSQLTPGQGGADTQYF. The CDR3 nucleotides are TGCGCCAGCAGCCAACTAACTCCGGGACAGGGGGGCGCAGATACGCAGTATTTT.

The chain joins TRBV4-1 to TRBJ2-3; D not certain. CDR3 length: 17 residues. Trimming pared 0 bases from V and 1 base from J, leaving 14 bases between. The germline V gene has CDR1 MGHRA and CDR2 YSYEKL. The CDR3 sequence: CASSQDRRLFGTDTQYF. DNA of the CDR3: TGCGCCAGCAGCCAAGATCGGCGGCTATTCGGCACAGATACGCAGTATTTT.

V and J are TRBV5-1 and TRBJ2-5; tentative D call: TRBD1 (6 bases). CDR1 is SGHRS and CDR2 is YFSETQ in the germline V gene. CDR3 length: 15 amino acids. V lost 4 bases and J 3 bases, leaving 16 bases between the germline ends. DNA for the CDR3: TGCGCCAGCAGCCCTACTACCGGGACAAAAGAGACCCAGTACTTC. This sequence encodes CASSPTTGTKETQYF.

The J gene is TRBJ2-7, the V gene TRBV21-1; the D call in the table, TRBD1, was not verified against the DNA. TRBV21-1 is a pseudogene. The CDR3 extends over 16 amino acids. CDR3 nucleotide sequence: TGTGCCAGCAGCCACCCGGTCTTGGACAGGGACGGGGAGCAGTACTTC. Its protein product is CASSHPVLDRDGEQYF.

This chain joins TRBV6-2 or TRBV6-3 and TRBJ2-3, with 9 nucleotides matching TRBD1. Looked up from germline, CDR1 is MNHEY and CDR2 is SVGEGT. CDR3 length: 15 residues. Unmatched junction bases numbered 5, after V lost 5 bases and J lost 2 bases. CDR3 coding DNA: TGTGCCAGCAGTACCCGACAGGGGGTCACAGATACGCAGTATTTT. Translating gives CASSTRQGVTDTQYF.

This chain uses TRBV15 with TRBJ1-6, with 8 bases identical to TRBD1. Per the germline V gene, CDR1 is LNHNV and CDR2 is YYDKDF (reference sequence). The V segment lost 2 bases and the J segment 6 bases; nucleotides outside the gene matches: 3. The CDR3 consists of 15 residues. CDR3 bases: TGTGCCACCAGCAGACGGACAGGGCCTAATTCACCCCTCCACTTT. This encodes CATSRRTGPNSPLHF.

V gene TRBV6-5 combines with J gene TRBJ1-1; no firm D call. The V end lost 3 bases, the J end lost 1 base, and 15 bases lay between the germline ends. Germline assignment: CDR1 MNHEY and CDR2 SVGAGI. CDR3 length: 16 residues. CDR3 nucleotides: TGTGCCAGCAGTTATAATAAACTACAGCAGAACACTGAAGCTTTCTTT. It encodes CASSYNKLQQNTEAFF.

The chain has TRBV29-1 and TRBJ2-5; D unresolved. V lost 0 bases, J lost 2 bases, and 7 bases lay in between. The CDR3 runs to 13 residues. Germline CDR1 SQVTM, CDR2 ANQGSEA. The chain's CDR3 is CSVEDPVQETQYF. As DNA, the CDR3 is TGCAGCGTTGAAGATCCGGTTCAAGAGACCCAGTACTTC.

The chain employs TRBV11-1 and TRBJ2-7; D is undetermined. Germline CDR1 is SGHAT and CDR2 is FQDESV (reference sequence). The CDR3 has 13 residues. V gave up 3 bases and J gave up 2 bases, with 8 bases separating them. Here the CDR3 reads CASSFSRTYEQYF. CDR3 DNA: TGTGCCAGCAGCTTCTCCAGAACCTACGAGCAGTACTTC.

This clone occurred once. This chain uses TRBV28 with TRBJ2-2; possibly TRBD1 for D (5 bases). Germline V lookup: CDR1 MDHEN, CDR2 SYDVKM. The CDR3 length is 14 residues. V lost 6 bases to trimming and J lost 2 bases, with 10 bases between them. CDR3 region: CASRSGSNTGELFF. CDR3 coding DNA: TGTGCCAGCAGATCAGGGTCCAACACCGGGGAGCTGTTTTTT. Full variable domain (outside the CDR3, taken from reference TRBV28 and TRBJ2-2): DVKVTQSSRYLVKRTGEKVFLECVQDMDHENMFWYRQDPGLGLRLIYFSYDVKMKEKGDIPEGYSVSREKKERFSLILESASTNQTSMYLCASRSGSNTGELFFGEGSRLTVL.